The entry below gives a single TCR beta chain sequence along with its context. The data derive from a study of blood T cell repertoires in COVID-19. V dropped 3 bases and J dropped 9 bases, with 9 bases sitting between them. The CDR3 has 12 amino acids. In germline, CDR1 is MNHEY, CDR2 SMNVEV (reference sequence). Assay used: immunoSEQ multiplex PCR; TCRdb lists only in-frame clones, some missing. The sample gives about 240,000 clones, 82% of which show up once; 9.5% to 15% is in the top ten. The rearrangement links TRBV27 to TRBJ1-5; D unclear. Sequenced input: peripheral blood. The origin of this receptor is a woman in her sixties with active or convalescent COVID-19. CDR3 sequence (DNA): TGTGCCAGCAGTTTCCGGGAGGGGCCCCAGCATTTT. It translates to CASSFREGPQHF.